These 11 T cell receptor beta chains were all obtained from the same sample, sequenced in a study of identical twins. TCRdb passed the 5' RACE reads through MiXCR, listing each CDR3 protein once. The table includes roughly 200,000 distinct CDR3 sequences, 6.5% to 8.5% detected once. This sample also appeared in a second study, on yellow fever vaccine responses in identical twins.

Sequenced input: memory (CD45RO+) T cells sorted from blood. These receptors were obtained from a young woman in good health.

The sample holds many counts of this clonotype. This chain links TRBV20-1 with TRBJ2-7; TRBD1 aligns across 9 bases. CDR1 is DFQATT, CDR2 SNEGSKA, per germline (reference sequence). Trimming removed 6 bases from V and 0 bases from J; junction bases left unmatched: 6. The CDR3 length is 14 residues. The CDR3 DNA reads as TGCAGTGCCAGGCGGGACAGGGTCTCCTACGAGCAGTACTTC. Protein: CSARRDRVSYEQYF.

This clonotype was seen a handful of times. The gene calls are TRBV6-2 or TRBV6-3 and TRBJ2-7; D is perhaps TRBD1 (5 bases). V dropped 11 bases and J dropped 0 bases, with 14 bases sitting between them. The CDR3 loop spans 13 amino acids. The V gene's germline CDR1 is MNHEY and CDR2 SVGEGT. CDR3 amino acids: CAAEDRASYEQYF. DNA for the CDR3: TGTGCCGCAGAAGACAGAGCCTCCTACGAGCAGTACTTC.

This chain joins TRBV18 and TRBJ2-7, with TRBD1 matching over 7 bases. The CDR3 extends over 15 amino acids. J lost 0 bases, V lost 1 base, and 3 bases had no gene match. Per the germline V gene, CDR1 is KGHSH and CDR2 is LQKENI. The CDR3 DNA reads as TGTGCCAGCTCACCACGGGGACAGTACTCCTACGAGCAGTACTTC. As protein: CASSPRGQYSYEQYF.

The sample holds a few counts of this clonotype. The genes are TRBV11-2 and TRBJ2-2, with a possible D match to TRBD2 (5 bases). Between the trimmed V and J ends, which lost 4 bases and 7 bases, there was a span of 28 bases. The germline V gene has CDR1 SGHAT and CDR2 FQNNGV. The CDR3 length is 19 residues. The CDR3 sequence is CASSSILPALSRGIGELFF. The DNA of the CDR3 is TGTGCCAGCAGCTCGATTCTTCCAGCGTTATCCCGAGGGATCGGGGAGCTGTTTTTT.

This clonotype showed up many times. The chain uses TRBV15 and TRBJ1-4, with a weak D call TRBD1 (5 bases). With 4 bases removed from V and 7 bases from J, the gap between germline ends came to 7 bases. The CDR3 length is 12 residues. Germline V lookup: CDR1 LNHNV, CDR2 YYDKDF (reference sequence). The CDR3 sequence: CATSTGFEKLFF. Here the CDR3 DNA reads TGTGCCACCAGCACAGGGTTTGAAAAACTGTTTTTT.

This chain uses TRBV28 with TRBJ1-4; 10 nucleotides agree with TRBD1. J lost 4 bases, V lost 3 bases, and 8 bases had no gene match. CDR3 length: 17 amino acids. Germline V lookup: CDR1 MDHEN, CDR2 SYDVKM. CDR3: CASSLGTGAQFNEKLFF. The CDR3 nucleotides are TGTGCCAGCAGTTTGGGGACAGGGGCGCAGTTTAATGAAAAACTGTTTTTT. Based on the CDR3 plus reference TRBV28 and TRBJ1-4, the full variable domain is DVKVTQSSRYLVKRTGEKVFLECVQDMDHENMFWYRQDPGLGLRLIYFSYDVKMKEKGDIPEGYSVSREKKERFSLILESASTNQTSMYLCASSLGTGAQFNEKLFFGSGTQLSVL.

V is TRBV30 and J is TRBJ2-6, with TRBD1 as a possible D gene (5 bases). Germline V lookup: CDR1 GTSNPN, CDR2 SVGIG (reference sequence). The CDR3 contains 16 residues. V lost 0 bases to trimming and J lost 1 base, with 10 bases between them. The CDR3 DNA sequence: TGTGCCTGGAGTGTATTAGGGGCTTCTGGGGCCAACGTCCTGACTTTC. Translated: CAWSVLGASGANVLTF.

The V call is TRBV12-5, the J call TRBJ2-1, with 8 bases lining up with TRBD2. Germline V CDR1 and CDR2: LGHNT, FRNRAP. The CDR3 consists of 14 residues. With 3 bases clipped from V and 7 bases from J, the junction kept 5 bases outside the gene matches. CDR3 nucleotide sequence: TGTGCTAGTGGTTTAAGCGGGGGCTCTAATGAGCAGTTCTTC. It is translated as CASGLSGGSNEQFF.

The chain joins TRBV10-3 to TRBJ2-2; the match to TRBD1 covers 8 bases. V was pared by 8 bases and J by 5 bases, with 7 bases of the junction left unmatched. This CDR3 is built from 14 residues. Germline CDR1 reads ENHRY; CDR2 reads SYGVKD. The DNA of the CDR3 is TGTGCCATCTTGGACAGGGCGGGTACCGGGGAGCTGTTTTTT. Translated: CAILDRAGTGELFF.

This rearrangement joins TRBV6-1 to TRBJ2-3; the match to TRBD1 covers 7 bases. Trimming at V came to 6 bases and at J to 4 bases, leaving 10 bases not matched to a gene. The CDR3 extends over 15 amino acids. Germline V gene data show CDR1 as MNHNS and CDR2 as SASEGT. The CDR3 bases are TGTGCCAGCAGGGGGGACAGCTTCGGGGCAGATACGCAGTATTTT. Protein product: CASRGDSFGADTQYF.

This clonotype was counted at least ten times. The V call is TRBV3-1, the J call TRBJ1-2, with D perhaps matching TRBD1 (6 bases). Germline assignment: CDR1 LGHDT and CDR2 YNNKEL (reference sequence). Trimming pared 2 bases from V and 7 bases from J, leaving 11 bases between. This CDR3 contains 13 residues. The CDR3 DNA is TGTGCCAGCAGCCAACACAGGGACGGTGGCTACACCTTC. It encodes CASSQHRDGGYTF.